One TCR beta chain is described in this entry. This clonotype came up a few times. Its antigen remains unidentified. Nothing much larger sits one base from this clone, and base qualities are not available. These data belong to a study of T cells after yellow fever vaccination (dated by TCRdb to about 2019). As for the study more broadly: The SMART-Seq v4 Ultra Low Input RNA kit was used to prepare libraries from fractions with low cell numbers. Blood was collected at multiple timepoints before and after primary and secondary immunization, and bulk PBMC replicates and cell subsets were isolated. The cohort comprised two healthy male donors, one aged 18 to 30 and one aged 30 to 40 years. To track T-cell clones before and after primary and booster YFV17D yellow fever vaccination, bulk TCR alpha and beta repertoires were sequenced longitudinally. Points the paper makes about the study in general: Most clones expanded after primary vaccination (around 96% of CD4 and roughly 90% of CD8) were re-detected after the booster, suggesting that broad memory maintenance occurred. The secondary T-cell response was found to be weaker but faster than the primary response, with a peak reached on day 5 rather than on day 15. A small share of clonotypes was detected in both CD4 and CD8 compartments, with the overlap likely arising from convergent recombination. Computational filtering was required because FACS-sorted repertoires could contain abundant contaminating clonotypes from the bulk population. Because the study included only two donors, the extent to which the findings can be generalized is limited.

Looking up the germline V gene yields CDR1 SGHRS and CDR2 YFSETQ. The CDR3 runs 12 residues from the cysteine to the phenylalanine. Only the CDR3 DNA is retained, 36 bases long and in frame from the first base. V is pared back by 2 bases and J by 8 bases, with 8 bases lying between the germline termini. TCR cDNA was made using 5'RACE template switching, a step that added a universal primer site and unique molecular identifiers. Priming of cDNA synthesis was performed from both the TCR alpha and TCR beta constant segments. Libraries were amplified in two PCR steps, with sample barcodes and sequencing adapters added in the second step. Sequencing of libraries was performed on Illumina HiSeq 2500 (2x100 bp) or NovaSeq (2x150 bp). As for the original processing: MIGEC was used to demultiplex reads and collapse the reads into UMI consensus sequences, and MiXCR was used for V(D)J alignment. Vaccine-responding clonotypes were identified with edgeR using replicate PBMC samples, with FDR below 0.01 and a log2 fold change above 5 up to day 15 being required. Each bulk clonotype received a CD4 or CD8 identity based on whether the sequenced CD4 or CD8 repertoire contained that clonotype at higher abundance. TCRdb cleaned the public reads at Q25 with fastp, built clones with MiXCR and kept in-frame beta chains. Rows with one shared CDR3 protein collapse into an entry with the most common genes and DNA. The V and J calls, along with clone size, are taken from TCRdb and not from the paper's own processing. The sample table records roughly 60,000 distinct CDR3 sequences; around 7% of these occur just once. The leading ten clones occupy about 40% of the sample.

The sample's treatment or condition label, in plain terms: live attenuated yellow fever vaccine strain. PBMCs were isolated from peripheral blood using a standard Ficoll-Paque protocol. CD4 and CD8 T-cell fractions were isolated with Dynabeads CD4 and CD8 positive selection kits. RNA was extracted with TriZol from bulk PBMCs, CD4 and CD8 fractions, and dextramer-positive and dextramer-negative fractions. This sequence was found in a man younger than 30 who received the YFV17D yellow fever vaccine. The sequence links TRBV5-1 to TRBJ2-1; a tentative D call is TRBD2 (5 bases match). The sample here was CD8+ T cells sorted from PBMCs, taken on the day of the first yellow fever vaccination. This receptor has the CDR3 CASSFGGDEQFF. The sequenced DNA is TGCGCCAGCAGCTTCGGAGGCGATGAGCAGTTCTTC.